The 17 T cell receptor beta chains given below trace back to one sample, sequenced in a study of T cell responses to AZD1222 COVID-19 vaccine. Generated by immunoSEQ multiplex PCR, the TCRdb table keeps only in-frame clones and is missing some. The table includes about 77,000 clones, more than 90% detected once. The specimen was peripheral blood, collected 28 days after the second AZD1222 dose. Source of these receptors: an adult who received the AZD1222 COVID-19 vaccine.

This clone was found once. This rearrangement joins TRBV5-1 to TRBJ1-4; a possible D gene is TRBD1 (6 bases). The V gene lost 4 bases and the J gene lost 7 bases, with 17 bases spanning the gap. CDR1 is SGHRS, CDR2 YFSETQ, per germline. The CDR3 contains 15 residues. CDR3 protein: CASSPQGSGGEKLFF. DNA for the CDR3: TGCGCCAGCAGCCCACAGGGATCGGGGGGTGAAAAACTGTTTTTT.

The genes are TRBV4-1 and TRBJ2-1; D ambiguous. The germline V and J ends were trimmed by 4 bases and 4 bases, with 8 bases remaining between them. This CDR3 is built from 13 residues. Germline CDR1 and CDR2: MGHRA and YSYEKL. The CDR3 region has the DNA TGCGCCAGCAGCCGAGGCCTATACAATGAGCAGTTCTTC. Its protein product is CASSRGLYNEQFF.

The J gene is TRBJ2-4, the V gene TRBV30, with 8 bases identical to TRBD2. The trim removed 7 bases at V and 3 bases at J, leaving 5 bases unmatched. CDR1 GTSNPN and CDR2 SVGIG come from the germline V gene (reference sequence). This CDR3 spans 13 amino acids. The chain's CDR3 is CASAGASKNIQYF. The DNA for the CDR3 is TGTGCCTCAGCGGGGGCTAGCAAAAACATTCAGTACTTC.

The J gene is TRBJ2-5, the V gene TRBV5-8; tentatively, D is TRBD1 or TRBD2 (6 bases each). V gave up 6 bases and J gave up 1 base, with 22 bases separating them. The length of the CDR3 is 17 residues. CDR1 is SGHTS, CDR2 YDEGEE, per germline. CDR3 bases: TGTGCCAGCATGAGGGGGTTACAGCGGGCCAGCCAAGAGACCCAGTACTTC. It yields the protein CASMRGLQRASQETQYF.

Here the CDR3 reads CASSLGLNGELFF. CDR3 nucleotide sequence: TGTGCCAGCAGTCTGGGACTGAACGGGGAGCTGTTTTTT. V gene TRBV12-3 or TRBV12-4 combines with J gene TRBJ2-2; TRBD2 is a possible D gene (6 bases). Trimming cost V 5 bases and J 7 bases, with 11 bases left between them. The CDR3 has 13 amino acids.

V is TRBV11-2 and J is TRBJ1-2; TRBD1 matches at 8 bases. J gave up 4 bases and V 2 bases, and 6 bases lay outside the gene matches. There are 15 residues in the CDR3. CDR1 and CDR2 (germline): SGHAT, FQNNGV. Here the CDR3 reads CASSLSRTGPYGYTF. The CDR3 bases are TGTGCCAGCAGCTTATCCCGGACAGGGCCCTATGGCTACACCTTC.

This chain joins TRBV27 and TRBJ1-2; weak D call: TRBD1 (6 bases). The V and J ends lost 3 bases and 0 bases respectively, with 20 bases between them. The V gene's germline CDR1 is MNHEY and CDR2 SMNVEV (reference sequence). This CDR3 is built from 18 residues. The CDR3 sequence is CASSFLSEDRRANYGYTF. For the CDR3, the DNA is TGTGCCAGCAGTTTTCTATCGGAGGACAGACGGGCTAACTATGGCTACACCTTC.

The rearrangement joins TRBV6-6 to TRBJ2-5; weak D call: TRBD1 (5 bases). Germline V CDR1 and CDR2: MNHNY, SVGAGI (reference sequence). V shed 5 bases and J shed 7 bases, with 14 bases lying between them. This CDR3 comprises 13 residues. CDR3 DNA sequence: TGTGCCAGCAGTCAATCAGGGTTTGGGACCCAGTACTTC. It codes for CASSQSGFGTQYF.

The rearrangement links TRBV14 to TRBJ2-1; 9 nucleotides agree with TRBD2. The V and J ends lost 7 bases and 9 bases, in that order; junction bases with no gene match: 13. The CDR3 covers 15 residues. Looked up from germline, CDR1 is SGHDN and CDR2 is FVKESK. The CDR3 reads CASKIGREGYGEQFF. The CDR3 nucleotides read TGTGCCAGCAAGATCGGGCGGGAGGGGTACGGTGAGCAGTTCTTC.

This chain joins TRBV7-8 and TRBJ1-5; no reliable D call. CDR3 length: 14 amino acids. Trimming took 2 bases from V and 1 from J, leaving 6 bases between them. Germline V gene sequence: CDR1 SGHVS, CDR2 FQNEAQ. CDR3 loop: CASSLYGSNQPQHF. CDR3 nucleotides: TGTGCCAGCAGCTTATACGGGAGCAATCAGCCCCAGCATTTT.

The chain is built from TRBV5-1 and TRBJ2-3; 10 bases are shared with TRBD2. The CDR3 loop spans 14 amino acids. Unmatched junction bases numbered 6, after V lost 6 bases and J lost 5 bases. CDR1 SGHRS and CDR2 YFSETQ come from the germline V gene. CDR3 residues: CASKSGRAGDTQYF. CDR3 DNA sequence: TGCGCCAGCAAGAGCGGGAGGGCCGGAGATACGCAGTATTTT.

This clone was seen once. CDR3 DNA: TGTGCCATCAGTGAACAAAGGACCGCTTCTTACGAGCAGTACTTC. Translated: CAISEQRTASYEQYF. The chain employs TRBV10-3 and TRBJ2-7; no firm D call. The CDR3 sequence is 15 residues long. Trimming took 3 bases from V and 4 from J, leaving 16 bases between them. Germline V gene sequence: CDR1 ENHRY, CDR2 SYGVKD.

J is TRBJ2-1 and V is TRBV6-4, with TRBD2 matching over 9 bases. V gave up 5 bases and J gave up 5 bases; unmatched junction bases: 4. From germline, CDR1 is MRHNA and CDR2 SNTAGT. The CDR3 contains 14 residues. As DNA, the CDR3 is TGTGCCAGCAGTCGGACTAGCGACCACAATGAGCAGTTCTTC. This translates into CASSRTSDHNEQFF.

V usage is TRBV7-2 and J usage is TRBJ2-7; 7 bases are a match to TRBD1. CDR1 is SGHTA, CDR2 FQGNSA, per germline. V dropped 4 bases and J dropped 7; count of bases not matched to a gene: 10. The CDR3 extends over 14 amino acids. This chain's CDR3 is CASSSDRSSAEQYF. In DNA form, the CDR3 reads TGTGCCAGCAGCTCGGACAGGAGCTCTGCGGAGCAGTACTTC.

The chain has TRBV5-5 and TRBJ1-1; TRBD1 might be the D (5 bases). The CDR3 spans 14 residues. Looked up from germline, CDR1 is SGHKS and CDR2 is YYEKEE (reference sequence). The V end lost 4 bases, the J end lost 6 bases, and 16 bases lay between the germline ends. The DNA of the CDR3 is TGTGCCAGCAGCACGGGTTGGGGCGCGGCTGAAGCTTTCTTT. Its translation is CASSTGWGAAEAFF.

The gene calls are TRBV18 and TRBJ1-2, with 8 bases identical to TRBD1. Germline lookup yields CDR1 KGHSH and CDR2 LQKENI. CDR3 size: 13 residues. The trim removed 3 bases at V and 3 bases at J, leaving 0 bases unmatched. The CDR3 loop is CASSPGQDYGYTF. In nucleotides, the CDR3 is TGTGCCAGCTCACCGGGACAGGACTATGGCTACACCTTC. The whole variable domain, remainder taken from reference TRBV18 and TRBJ1-2, is NAGVMQNPRHLVRRRGQEARLRCSPMKGHSHVYWYRQLPEEGLKFMVYLQKENIIDESGMPKERFSAEFPKEGPSILRIQQVVRGDSAAYFCASSPGQDYGYTFGSGTRLTVV.

The J gene is TRBJ1-2, the V gene TRBV7-2; tentative D call: TRBD1 (5 bases). Germline V lookup: CDR1 SGHTA, CDR2 FQGNSA. Trimming pared 1 base from V and 5 bases from J, leaving 17 bases between. The CDR3 totals 16 residues. The CDR3 DNA reads TGTGCCAGCAGCTTAGATGCTGCAGGGTTGGGGTATGGCTACACCTTC. Protein: CASSLDAAGLGYGYTF.